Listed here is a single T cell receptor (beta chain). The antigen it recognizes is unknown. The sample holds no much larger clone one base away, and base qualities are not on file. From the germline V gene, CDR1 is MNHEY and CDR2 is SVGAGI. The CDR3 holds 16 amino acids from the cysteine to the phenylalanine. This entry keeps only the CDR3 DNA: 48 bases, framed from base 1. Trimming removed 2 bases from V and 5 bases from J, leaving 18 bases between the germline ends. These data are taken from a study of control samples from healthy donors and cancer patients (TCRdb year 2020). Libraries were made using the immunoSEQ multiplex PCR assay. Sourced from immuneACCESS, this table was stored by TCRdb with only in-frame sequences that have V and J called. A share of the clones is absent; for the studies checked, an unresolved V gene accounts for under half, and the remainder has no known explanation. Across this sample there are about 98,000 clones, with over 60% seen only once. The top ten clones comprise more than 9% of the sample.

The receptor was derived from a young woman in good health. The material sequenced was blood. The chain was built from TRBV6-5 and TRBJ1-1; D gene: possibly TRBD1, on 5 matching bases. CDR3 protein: CASSYSQGKGKTEAFF. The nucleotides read TGTGCCAGCAGTTACAGCCAGGGAAAGGGGAAAACTGAAGCTTTCTTT.